The 30 T cell receptor beta chains reported below all come from one sample, sequenced in a study of CD8+ T cells in alopecia areata (dated by TCRdb to between 2017 and 2018). Libraries were built with the immunoSEQ multiplex PCR assay. RNA was extracted from all samples and reverse transcribed into cDNA as template for TCR sequencing. The immuneACCESS repertoire file appears here via TCRdb, limited to in-frame rearrangements. These files lack a portion of the clones; in checked studies, under half of the deficit traces to unresolved V genes, and the cause of the others is not known. Present in this sample are roughly 200,000 clones, roughly two fifths of which were seen just once. The ten largest make up about 0.48% of the sample. In the paper's terms, the treatment or condition label means: oral pan-JAK inhibitor, 5-10 mg twice daily. The sample consisted of CD4+ T cells sorted from blood, taken at approximately week 31, from a patient treated with tofacitinib. The source of these receptors is a human donor with alopecia areata.

The rearrangement joins TRBV7-9 to TRBJ1-5; 9 bases are a match to TRBD1. Per the germline V gene, CDR1 is SEHNR and CDR2 is FQNEAQ (reference sequence). V shed 3 bases and J 4 bases; nucleotides not matched to a gene: 1. CDR3 length: 14 residues. CDR3 nucleotide sequence: TGTGCCAGCAGCTTCGGACAGGGGAATCAGCCCCAGCATTTT. The encoded protein is CASSFGQGNQPQHF.

This chain connects TRBV30 to TRBJ1-2, with TRBD1 identical over 10 bases. V shed 5 bases and J 4 bases; nucleotides not matched to a gene: 7. Germline V CDR1 and CDR2: GTSNPN, SVGIG (reference sequence). The CDR3 is made up of 14 amino acids. The CDR3 loop reads CAWATGTGAYGYTF. CDR3 nucleotides: TGTGCCTGGGCAACCGGGACAGGGGCCTATGGCTACACCTTC.

This clone was seen a single time. The chain recombines TRBV5-4 with TRBJ1-2; D is ambiguous. CDR3 length: 15 amino acids. Trimming cost V 5 bases and J 2 bases, with 16 bases left between them. CDR1 and CDR2 from the germline V gene are SGHNT and YYREEE (reference sequence). The CDR3 DNA reads TGTGCCAGCAGTCAGAGCCAAACAAGCAACTATGGCTACACCTTC. Translated: CASSQSQTSNYGYTF.

The chain is built from TRBV20-1 and TRBJ1-2; D ambiguous. V lost 6 bases to trimming and J lost 7 bases, with 9 bases between them. The CDR3 sequence is 10 residues long. Germline V gene sequence: CDR1 DFQATT, CDR2 SNEGSKA (reference sequence). The CDR3, as DNA: TGCAGTGCCCGGGTCTCTGGCTACACCTTC. It specifies CSARVSGYTF.

This clone appeared once. J is TRBJ2-5 and V is TRBV4-2, with D unclear. CDR1 LGHNA and CDR2 YNFKEQ come from the germline V gene. V gave up 1 base and J gave up 5 bases, with 8 bases separating them. This CDR3 has 13 amino acids. CDR3 loop: CASSQAWGETQYF. The CDR3 bases are TGTGCCAGCAGCCAAGCCTGGGGTGAGACCCAGTACTTC.

This chain connects TRBV4-1 to TRBJ1-5; D is possibly TRBD1 (6 bases). Germline values: CDR1 MGHRA, CDR2 YSYEKL. The CDR3 is made up of 17 amino acids. Trimming cost V 2 bases and J 0 bases, with 14 bases left between them. CDR3 protein: CASSQKQGQSSNQPQHF. The DNA of the CDR3 is TGCGCCAGCAGCCAAAAGCAGGGGCAGAGTAGCAATCAGCCCCAGCATTTT.

The rearrangement links TRBV27 to TRBJ2-1; 9 positions agree with TRBD2. The CDR3 sequence is 14 residues long. V was clipped by 6 bases and J by 4 bases; unmatched bases: 4. Germline V gene lookup returns CDR1 MNHEY and CDR2 SMNVEV (reference sequence). The CDR3 sequence: CASRPSGEYNEQFF. CDR3 nucleotides: TGTGCCAGCAGGCCTAGCGGGGAATACAATGAGCAGTTCTTC.

The chain is built from TRBV6-5 and TRBJ2-3, with D perhaps matching TRBD2 (6 bases). Germline V gene data show CDR1 as MNHEY and CDR2 as SVGAGI. The CDR3 has 14 residues. Between the trimmed V and J ends, which lost 6 bases and 8 bases, there was a span of 18 bases. In DNA form, the CDR3 reads TGTGCCAGCAGGCCAAGACTAGAAGTGGGTACGCAGTATTTT. Amino acids: CASRPRLEVGTQYF.

V is TRBV30 and J is TRBJ2-7; D possibly corresponds to TRBD2 (7 bases). The CDR3 sequence is 14 residues long. V gave up 2 bases and J gave up 6 bases, with 17 bases separating them. CDR1 and CDR2 from the germline V gene are GTSNPN and SVGIG (reference sequence). DNA for the CDR3: TGTGCCTGGAGTCGCGGGGGCGAGATGTTCGAGCAGTACTTC. This gives the protein CAWSRGGEMFEQYF.

The chain links TRBV6-5 to TRBJ2-6; no clear D. Between the trimmed V and J ends, which lost 5 bases and 0 bases, there was a span of 5 bases. The length of the CDR3 is 14 residues. The germline V gene encodes CDR1 MNHEY and CDR2 SVGAGI. CDR3 bases: TGTGCCAGCAGTGTTGACTCTGGGGCCAACGTCCTGACTTTC. Amino acid sequence: CASSVDSGANVLTF.

This clone showed up just a few times. The junction shows a germline mismatch at one end, possibly a read error. The V gene is TRBV7-7, the J gene TRBJ2-1; 14 bases match TRBD2. The germline gives CDR1 SSHAT, CDR2 FNYEAQ (reference sequence). The CDR3 has 19 residues. Written as DNA, the CDR3 is TGTGCTAGCAGCTTAGCGGATTATGGACTAGCGGGAGGTTTCGGTGAGCAGTTCTTC. It translates to CASSLADYGLAGGFGEQFF.

This clone has just a few counts. The chain is built from TRBV10-1 and TRBJ2-2; maybe TRBD2 (5 bases). The CDR3 has 12 amino acids. Per germline, CDR1 WNHNN and CDR2 SYGVQD (reference sequence). Trimming left V 5 bases short and J 5 bases short, with 6 bases between. CDR3 sequence: CASSRLTGELFF. Here the CDR3 DNA reads TGCGCCAGCAGTCGACTAACCGGGGAGCTGTTTTTT.

The chain couples TRBV7-3 to TRBJ1-1; D unresolved. The CDR3 is 16 amino acids. V was trimmed by 0 bases and J by 0 bases, leaving 11 bases between them. CDR1 and CDR2 from the germline V gene are SGHTA and FQGTGA. CDR3 in DNA: TGTGCCAGCAGCTTAACGTCCCGGCTCATGAACACTGAAGCTTTCTTT. This gives the protein CASSLTSRLMNTEAFF.

This chain joins TRBV2 and TRBJ1-1; TRBD1 matches 7 bases. After removal of 6 bases from V and 1 base from J, the junction contained 8 bases not matched to a gene. The CDR3 consists of 15 residues. From germline, CDR1 is SNHLY and CDR2 FYNNEI. CDR3 residues: CASSDPGGGNTEAFF. CDR3 coding DNA: TGTGCCAGCAGCGACCCAGGGGGGGGGAACACTGAAGCTTTCTTT.

The chain couples TRBV7-8 to TRBJ1-1; possible D gene TRBD1, 6 bases. The CDR3 extends over 15 amino acids. Looked up from germline, CDR1 is SGHVS and CDR2 is FQNEAQ. Trimming stripped 5 bases from V and 5 bases from J, with 18 bases between. The CDR3 sequence is CASSRELDRRTEAFF. CDR3 in DNA: TGTGCCAGCAGCCGCGAGTTAGACAGGCGGACTGAAGCTTTCTTT.

This chain joins TRBV5-1 and TRBJ2-1; D is uncertain. The CDR3 runs 15 residues. Germline CDR1 is SGHRS and CDR2 is YFSETQ. Trimming stripped 0 bases from V and 2 bases from J, with 9 bases between. This chain's CDR3 is CASSLDAGTYNEQFF. DNA for the CDR3: TGCGCCAGCAGCTTGGACGCCGGAACCTACAATGAGCAGTTCTTC. The full variable domain, in which reference TRBV5-1 and TRBJ2-1 provide the parts outside the CDR3, is KAGVTQTPRYLIKTRGQQVTLSCSPISGHRSVSWYQQTPGQGLQFLFEYFSETQRNKGNFPGRFSGRQFSNSRSEMNVSTLELGDSALYLCASSLDAGTYNEQFFGPGTRLTVL.

This clone has a handful of counts. The V call is TRBV29-1, the J call TRBJ1-2; no clear D. This CDR3 region has 11 residues. With 4 bases removed from V and 4 bases from J, the gap between germline ends came to 7 bases. CDR1 is SQVTM and CDR2 is ANQGSEA in the germline V gene. CDR3 sequence (DNA): TGCAGCGTTGCGCCGGGCTATGGCTACACCTTC. Translated: CSVAPGYGYTF.

V and J are TRBV6-6 and TRBJ2-3; TRBD1 is a possible D gene (6 bases). V was shortened by 8 bases and J by 1 base, with 13 bases between the two germline ends. CDR3 size: 14 residues. Germline V lookup: CDR1 MNHNY, CDR2 SVGAGI (reference sequence). The DNA of the CDR3 is TGTGCCAGCTCAAAGGCAGGGGGCACAGATACGCAGTATTTT. This codes for CASSKAGGTDTQYF.

This clone was seen many times. The chain is built from TRBV7-9 and TRBJ2-1, with unresolved D. Germline values: CDR1 SEHNR, CDR2 FQNEAQ (reference sequence). V lost 8 bases and J lost 6, with 11 bases in between. This CDR3 has 12 residues. For the CDR3, the DNA is TGTGCCAGCCACGAGAACGCCAATGAGCAGTTCTTC. Its protein product is CASHENANEQFF.

The count of this clone is one. The rearrangement joins TRBV5-6 to TRBJ2-5; no clear D gene. CDR3 size: 14 residues. V lost 0 bases, J lost 1 base, and 7 bases lay in between. Germline V gives CDR1 SGHDT, CDR2 YYEEEE. CDR3 amino acids: CASSLGISQETQYF. CDR3 coding DNA: TGTGCCAGCAGCTTGGGTATATCCCAAGAGACCCAGTACTTC.

The V gene is TRBV14, the J gene TRBJ1-2, with D possibly matching TRBD1 (5 bases). CDR3 length: 14 residues. The V end lost 4 bases, the J end lost 7 bases, and 16 bases lay between the germline ends. The germline V gene has CDR1 SGHDN and CDR2 FVKESK. In DNA form, the CDR3 reads TGTGCCAGCAGCCGCCGATTTTTGGGGCTTGGCTACACCTTC. It specifies CASSRRFLGLGYTF. The complete variable domain, with remaining parts taken from reference TRBV14 and TRBJ1-2, reads EAGVTQFPSHSVIEKGQTVTLRCDPISGHDNLYWYRRVMGKEIKFLLHFVKESKQDESGMPNNRFLAERTGGTYSTLKVQPAELEDSGVYFCASSRRFLGLGYTFGSGTRLTVV.

The chain links TRBV28 to TRBJ2-3; D is ambiguous. There are 14 residues in the CDR3. CDR1 and CDR2 from the germline V gene are MDHEN and SYDVKM. The V gene lost 4 bases and the J gene lost 1 base, with 9 bases spanning the gap. This CDR3 is CASSSNQRTDTQYF. The CDR3 DNA reads as TGTGCCAGCAGTTCGAATCAGCGCACAGATACGCAGTATTTT.

The chain joins TRBV13 to TRBJ2-7, with D perhaps matching TRBD1 or TRBD2 (5 bases each). The V gene lost 3 bases and the J gene lost 5 bases, with 11 bases spanning the gap. CDR1 is PRHDT and CDR2 is FYEKMQ in the germline V gene (reference sequence). This CDR3 region has 13 residues. Written as DNA, the CDR3 is TGTGCCAGCAGCTTGTACGGGGCGCACGAGCAGTACTTC. It yields the protein CASSLYGAHEQYF.

The chain recombines TRBV11-2 with TRBJ1-5; TRBD1 might be the D (5 bases). This CDR3 comprises 13 residues. Trimming stripped 5 bases from V and 4 bases from J, with 9 bases between. CDR1 is SGHAT and CDR2 is FQNNGV in the germline V gene. The CDR3 nucleotides are TGTGCCAGCAGCCACGACAGTAATCAGCCCCAGCATTTT. It is translated as CASSHDSNQPQHF.

This clone was seen a few times. The rearrangement joins TRBV10-3 to TRBJ2-5; D gene uncertain. Germline values: CDR1 ENHRY, CDR2 SYGVKD. The germline V and J ends were trimmed by 4 bases and 5 bases, with 11 bases remaining between them. The CDR3 has 13 amino acids. The CDR3 sequence is CAISGLGRETQYF. The CDR3 DNA reads as TGTGCCATCAGTGGATTGGGAAGGGAGACCCAGTACTTC.

The V and J genes are TRBV29-1 and TRBJ1-2; the match to TRBD1 covers 7 bases. The CDR3 covers 13 residues. Trimming removed 6 bases from V and 8 bases from J; junction bases left unmatched: 12. CDR1 SQVTM and CDR2 ANQGSEA come from the germline V gene. CDR3 sequence: CSVDKGQYGGYTF. The CDR3 DNA follows: TGCAGCGTGGACAAGGGACAGTACGGAGGCTACACCTTC. The entire variable domain, with the rest obtained from reference TRBV29-1 and TRBJ1-2, is as follows: SAVISQKPSRDICQRGTSLTIQCQVDSQVTMMFWYRQQPGQSLTLIATANQGSEATYESGFVIDKFPISRPNLTFSTLTVSNMSPEDSSIYLCSVDKGQYGGYTFGSGTRLTVV.

This clone was counted a few times. The gene calls are TRBV11-2 and TRBJ1-4; a possible D gene is TRBD1 (6 bases). There are 15 residues in the CDR3. Germline CDR1 is SGHAT and CDR2 is FQNNGV. V lost 5 bases and J lost 8, with 18 bases in between. CDR3 DNA: TGTGCCAGCAGCCCAGTACGGGGGGGCTTGGAAAAACTGTTTTTT. Protein: CASSPVRGGLEKLFF.

The V and J genes are TRBV2 and TRBJ1-1, with no clear D. Trimming shortened V by 3 bases and J by 0 bases, and 8 bases separated the two germline ends. CDR3 length equals 14 residues. Looked up from germline, CDR1 is SNHLY and CDR2 is FYNNEI. The CDR3 loop reads CASSDVSMNTEAFF. Here the CDR3 DNA reads TGTGCCAGCAGTGACGTCTCTATGAACACTGAAGCTTTCTTT.

The gene calls are TRBV19 and TRBJ2-7, with TRBD1 matching 7 bases. Germline lookup yields CDR1 LNHDA and CDR2 SQIVND (reference sequence). The CDR3 contains 12 residues. The J segment lost 7 bases and the V segment lost 5 bases, leaving 5 bases of the junction unmatched. For the CDR3, the DNA is TGTGCCAGTAGTCACAGGGGTGGTGAGCAGTACTTC. Protein: CASSHRGGEQYF.

This clone was recorded once. The chain carries TRBV9 and TRBJ1-1, with D perhaps matching TRBD1 (5 bases). V lost 0 bases and J lost 0, with 9 bases in between. Looked up from germline, CDR1 is SGDLS and CDR2 is YYNGEE. The CDR3 spans 15 residues. The CDR3 DNA reads TGTGCCAGCAGCGTAGAGGGGACGGTGAACACTGAAGCTTTCTTT. This encodes CASSVEGTVNTEAFF. The entire variable domain, with the rest obtained from reference TRBV9 and TRBJ1-1, is as follows: DSGVTQTPKHLITATGQRVTLRCSPRSGDLSVYWYQQSLDQGLQFLIQYYNGEERAKGNILERFSAQQFPDLHSELNLSSLELGDSALYFCASSVEGTVNTEAFFGQGTRLTVV.